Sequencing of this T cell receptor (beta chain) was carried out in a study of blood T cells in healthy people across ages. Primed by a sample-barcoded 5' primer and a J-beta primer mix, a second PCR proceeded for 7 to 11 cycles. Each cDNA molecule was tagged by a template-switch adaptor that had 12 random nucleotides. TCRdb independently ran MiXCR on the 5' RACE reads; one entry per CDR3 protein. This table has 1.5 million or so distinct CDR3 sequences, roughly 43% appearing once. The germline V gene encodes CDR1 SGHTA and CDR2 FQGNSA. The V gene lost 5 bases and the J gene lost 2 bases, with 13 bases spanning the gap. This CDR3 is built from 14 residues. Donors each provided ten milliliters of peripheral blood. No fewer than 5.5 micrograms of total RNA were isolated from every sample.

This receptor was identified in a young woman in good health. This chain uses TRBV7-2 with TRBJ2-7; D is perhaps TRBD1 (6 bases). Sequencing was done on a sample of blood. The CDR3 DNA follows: TGTGCCAGCAGCGCACAGGGTCGTGCCTACGAGCAGTACTTC. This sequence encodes CASSAQGRAYEQYF.